This T cell receptor beta chain is drawn from a study of T cells in Graves' hyperthyroidism and ophthalmopathy. V lost 5 bases to trimming and J lost 4 bases; unmatched junction nucleotides: 12. The CDR3 totals 16 residues. Germline CDR1 reads LNHDA; CDR2 reads SQIVND (reference sequence). This clonotype was detected only a few times. RNA transcripts were the template for amplifying TCR beta CDR3 regions. Carried out on the TCR CDR3, a first-round RT-PCR used the HTBI primer set. TCRdb redid the calling of the multiplex PCR reads with MiXCR, one entry per CDR3 protein. The data contain some 620,000 distinct CDR3 sequences, roughly 16% of them singletons. Each diagnosis drew on symptoms, thyroxine, TRAb, thyroid ultrasound and orbital computed tomography findings.

The TCR sequence derives from a woman aged 30 to 39 with Graves' hyperthyroidism. Sequencing was carried out using blood. This chain links TRBV19 with TRBJ2-7, with 9 bases fitting TRBD1. CDR3 in amino acids: CASSPPEGQGPYEQYF. The CDR3 nucleotides are TGTGCCAGTAGTCCCCCCGAGGGACAGGGCCCGTACGAGCAGTACTTC. The whole variable domain, filled in from reference TRBV19 and TRBJ2-7, reads DGGITQSPKYLFRKEGQNVTLSCEQNLNHDAMYWYRQDPGQGLRLIYYSQIVNDFQKGDIAEGYSVSREKKESFPLTVTSAQKNPTAFYLCASSPPEGQGPYEQYFGPGTRLTVT.